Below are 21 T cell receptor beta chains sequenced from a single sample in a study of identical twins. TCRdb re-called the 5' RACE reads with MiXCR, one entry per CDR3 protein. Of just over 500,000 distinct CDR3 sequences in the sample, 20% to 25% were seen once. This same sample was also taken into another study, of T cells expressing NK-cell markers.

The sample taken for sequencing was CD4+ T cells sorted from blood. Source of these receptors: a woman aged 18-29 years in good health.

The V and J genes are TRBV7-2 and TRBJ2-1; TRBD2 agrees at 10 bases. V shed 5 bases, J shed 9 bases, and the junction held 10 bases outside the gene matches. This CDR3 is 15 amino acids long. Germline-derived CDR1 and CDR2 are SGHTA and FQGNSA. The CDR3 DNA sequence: TGTGCCAGCAGCATACTAAGCGGGGGGGCCGCTGAGCAGTTCTTC. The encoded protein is CASSILSGGAAEQFF.

DNA of the CDR3: TGTGCCAGCAGCGCCGGCACAGATACGCAGTATTTT. As protein: CASSAGTDTQYF. The chain joins TRBV2 to TRBJ2-3, with no clear D. The CDR3 consists of 12 residues. V lost 6 bases and J lost 1, with 5 bases in between. Germline CDR1 reads SNHLY; CDR2 reads FYNNEI.

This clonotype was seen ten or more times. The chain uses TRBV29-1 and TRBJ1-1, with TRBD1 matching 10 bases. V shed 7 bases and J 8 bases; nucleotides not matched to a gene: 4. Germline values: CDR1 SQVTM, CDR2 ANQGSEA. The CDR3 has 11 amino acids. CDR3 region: CSARTGGEAFF. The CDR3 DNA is TGCAGCGCCAGGACAGGGGGAGAAGCTTTCTTT.

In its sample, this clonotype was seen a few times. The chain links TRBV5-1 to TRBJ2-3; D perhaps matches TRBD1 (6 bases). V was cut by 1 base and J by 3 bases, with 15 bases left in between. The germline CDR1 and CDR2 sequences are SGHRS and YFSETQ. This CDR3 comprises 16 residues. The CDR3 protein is CASSLLVQGGTDTQYF. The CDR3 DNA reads TGCGCCAGCAGCTTGCTGGTACAGGGCGGGACAGATACGCAGTATTTT. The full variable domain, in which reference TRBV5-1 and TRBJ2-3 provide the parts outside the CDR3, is KAGVTQTPRYLIKTRGQQVTLSCSPISGHRSVSWYQQTPGQGLQFLFEYFSETQRNKGNFPGRFSGRQFSNSRSEMNVSTLELGDSALYLCASSLLVQGGTDTQYFGPGTRLTVL.

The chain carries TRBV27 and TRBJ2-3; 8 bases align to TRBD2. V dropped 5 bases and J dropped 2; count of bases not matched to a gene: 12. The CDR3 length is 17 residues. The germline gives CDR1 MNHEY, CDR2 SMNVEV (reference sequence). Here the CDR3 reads CASSLLPGGATTDTQYF. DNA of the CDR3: TGTGCCAGCAGTCTCCTCCCGGGAGGGGCCACCACAGATACGCAGTATTTT.

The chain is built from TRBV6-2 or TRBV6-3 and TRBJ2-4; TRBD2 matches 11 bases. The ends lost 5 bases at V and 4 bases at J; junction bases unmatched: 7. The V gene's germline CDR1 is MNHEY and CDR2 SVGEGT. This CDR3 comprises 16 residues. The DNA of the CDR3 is TGTGCCAGCAGTCTACTAGCGGGAGTTGGAAAAAACATTCAGTACTTC. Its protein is CASSLLAGVGKNIQYF.

CDR3 DNA sequence: TGTGCCAGCAGCGTAGGACTAGCTGCCAAAAACATTCAGTACTTC. Translated: CASSVGLAAKNIQYF. The J gene is TRBJ2-4, the V gene TRBV9; 7 nucleotides align to TRBD2. The J segment lost 1 base and the V segment lost 0 bases, leaving 1 base of the junction unmatched. Germline-derived CDR1 and CDR2 are SGDLS and YYNGEE. CDR3 length: 15 residues.

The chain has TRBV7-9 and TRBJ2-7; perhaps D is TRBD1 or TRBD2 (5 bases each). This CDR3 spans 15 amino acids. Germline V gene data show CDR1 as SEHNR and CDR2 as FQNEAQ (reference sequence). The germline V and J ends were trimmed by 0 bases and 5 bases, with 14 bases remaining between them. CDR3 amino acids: CASSLAYGAVNEQYF. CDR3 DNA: TGTGCCAGCAGCTTAGCATACGGGGCCGTCAACGAGCAGTACTTC.

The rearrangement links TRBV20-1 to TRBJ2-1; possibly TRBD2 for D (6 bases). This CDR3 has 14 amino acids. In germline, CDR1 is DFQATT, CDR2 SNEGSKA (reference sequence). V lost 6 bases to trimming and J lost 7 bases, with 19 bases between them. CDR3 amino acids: CSAPEVGDLNEQFF. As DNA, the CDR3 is TGCAGTGCCCCCGAGGTCGGGGACTTGAATGAGCAGTTCTTC.

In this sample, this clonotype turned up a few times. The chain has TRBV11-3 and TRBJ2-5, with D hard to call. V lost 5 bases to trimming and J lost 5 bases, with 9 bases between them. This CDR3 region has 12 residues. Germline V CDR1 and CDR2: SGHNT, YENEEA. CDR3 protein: CASSAGGETQYF. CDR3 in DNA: TGTGCCAGCAGCGCTGGTGGGGAGACCCAGTACTTC.

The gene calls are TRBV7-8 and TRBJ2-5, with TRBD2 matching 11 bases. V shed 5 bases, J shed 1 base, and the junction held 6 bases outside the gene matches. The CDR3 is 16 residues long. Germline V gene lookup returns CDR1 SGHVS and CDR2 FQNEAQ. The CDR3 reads CASSPLAGGVQETQYF. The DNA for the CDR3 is TGTGCCAGCAGCCCCTTAGCGGGGGGGGTCCAAGAGACCCAGTACTTC. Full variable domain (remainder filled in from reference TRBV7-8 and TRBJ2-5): GAGVSQSPRYKVAKRGQDVALRCDPISGHVSLFWYQQALGQGPEFLTYFQNEAQLDKSGLPSDRFFAERPEGSVSTLKIQRTQQEDSAVYLCASSPLAGGVQETQYFGPGTRLLVL.

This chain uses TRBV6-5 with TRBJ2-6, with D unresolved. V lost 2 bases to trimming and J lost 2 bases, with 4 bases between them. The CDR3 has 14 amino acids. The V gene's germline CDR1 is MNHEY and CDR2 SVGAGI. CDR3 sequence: CASSYRAGANVLTF. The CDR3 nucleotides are TGTGCCAGCAGTTACAGGGCTGGGGCCAACGTCCTGACTTTC.

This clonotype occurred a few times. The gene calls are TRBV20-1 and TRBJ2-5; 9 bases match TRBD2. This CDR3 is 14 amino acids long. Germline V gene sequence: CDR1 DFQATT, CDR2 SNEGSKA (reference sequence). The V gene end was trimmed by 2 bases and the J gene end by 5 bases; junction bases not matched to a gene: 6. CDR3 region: CSARSPSGVETQYF. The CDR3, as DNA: TGCAGTGCTAGATCGCCTAGCGGGGTGGAGACCCAGTACTTC.

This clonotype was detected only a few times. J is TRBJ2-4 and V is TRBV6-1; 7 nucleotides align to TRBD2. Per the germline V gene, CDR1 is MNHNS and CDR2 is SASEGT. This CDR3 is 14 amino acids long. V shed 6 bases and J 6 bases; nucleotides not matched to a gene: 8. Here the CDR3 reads CASRNQGGRNIQYF. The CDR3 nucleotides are TGTGCCAGCAGGAACCAGGGCGGGAGAAACATTCAGTACTTC.

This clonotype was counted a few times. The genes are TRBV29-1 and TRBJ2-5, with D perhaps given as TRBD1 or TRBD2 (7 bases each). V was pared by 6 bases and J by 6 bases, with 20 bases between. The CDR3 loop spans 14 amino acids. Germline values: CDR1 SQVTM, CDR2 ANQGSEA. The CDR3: CSVVDRQGGKTQYF. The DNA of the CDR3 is TGCAGCGTCGTGGACCGCCAGGGGGGGAAGACCCAGTACTTC.

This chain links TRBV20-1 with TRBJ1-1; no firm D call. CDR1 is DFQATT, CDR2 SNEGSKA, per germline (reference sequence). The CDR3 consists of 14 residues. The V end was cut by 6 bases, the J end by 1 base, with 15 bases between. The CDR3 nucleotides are TGCAGTGCCAGATTTATTACCCCGAACACTGAAGCTTTCTTT. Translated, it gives CSARFITPNTEAFF.

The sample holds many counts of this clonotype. CDR3 loop: CASSLVTGGNYGYTF. CDR3 coding DNA: TGCGCCAGCAGCTTGGTCACAGGGGGCAACTATGGCTACACCTTC. The genes are TRBV5-1 and TRBJ1-2, with 9 bases that match TRBD1. This CDR3 region has 15 residues. V shed 0 bases, J shed 2 bases, and the junction held 2 bases outside the gene matches. Germline values: CDR1 SGHRS, CDR2 YFSETQ.

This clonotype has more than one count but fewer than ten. CDR3 bases: TGCAGCGTCGCGGTCCGCCGGGGTTACGAGCAGTACTTC. This encodes CSVAVRRGYEQYF. The rearrangement links TRBV29-1 to TRBJ2-7; D perhaps matches TRBD2 (5 bases). This CDR3 has 13 residues. The V end was cut by 6 bases, the J end by 4 bases, with 16 bases between. Looked up from germline, CDR1 is SQVTM and CDR2 is ANQGSEA.

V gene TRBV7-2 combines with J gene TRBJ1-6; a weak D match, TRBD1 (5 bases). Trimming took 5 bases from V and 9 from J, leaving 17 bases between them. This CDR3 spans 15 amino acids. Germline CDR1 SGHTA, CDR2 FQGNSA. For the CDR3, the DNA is TGTGCCAGCAGCGGGGACCTAAACAGGATTTCACCCCTCCACTTT. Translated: CASSGDLNRISPLHF.

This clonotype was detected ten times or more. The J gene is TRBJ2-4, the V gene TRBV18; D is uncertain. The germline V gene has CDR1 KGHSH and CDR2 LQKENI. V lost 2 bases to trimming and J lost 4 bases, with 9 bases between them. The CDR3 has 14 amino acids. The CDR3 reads CASSPDNQKNIQYF. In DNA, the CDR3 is TGTGCCAGCTCACCAGACAATCAAAAAAACATTCAGTACTTC.

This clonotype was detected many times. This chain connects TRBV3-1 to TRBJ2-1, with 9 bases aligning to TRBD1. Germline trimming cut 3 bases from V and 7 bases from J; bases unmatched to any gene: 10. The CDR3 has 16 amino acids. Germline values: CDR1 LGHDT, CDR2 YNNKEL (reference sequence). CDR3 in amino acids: CASSQTDRGIWNEQFF. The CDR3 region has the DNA TGTGCCAGCAGCCAGACCGACAGGGGGATCTGGAATGAGCAGTTCTTC.